Following are 10 T cell receptor beta chains from one sample sequenced in a study of shared clonotypes between healthy human individuals. Profiled with immunoSEQ multiplex PCR; TCRdb holds only in-frame clones, not every one. The repertoire holds about 680,000 clones, with 72% as singletons. Sequencing was done on a sample of memory CD4+ T cells sorted from blood. Regarding subset: CD45RA-negative fraction. The receptors originated from a woman in her 30s in good health.

The chain links TRBV11-2 to TRBJ2-3, with 7 nucleotides matching TRBD2. This CDR3 is 17 amino acids long. V lost 5 bases, J lost 3 bases, and 14 bases stayed unmatched. Germline V gene data show CDR1 as SGHAT and CDR2 as FQNNGV. The CDR3 bases are TGTGCCAGCAGCCCTCTCTTTCGCGGGAGTACGACAGATACGCAGTATTTT. The encoded protein is CASSPLFRGSTTDTQYF.

The chain combines TRBV28 with TRBJ2-2; unclear D gene. This CDR3 is built from 13 residues. V was pared by 5 bases and J by 3 bases, with 7 bases between. In germline, CDR1 is MDHEN, CDR2 SYDVKM. CDR3 residues: CASSEEYTGELFF. CDR3 bases: TGTGCCAGCAGTGAGGAGTACACCGGGGAGCTGTTTTTT.

This clone appeared once. V and J are TRBV19 and TRBJ2-2; D might be TRBD1 (6 bases). Looked up from germline, CDR1 is LNHDA and CDR2 is SQIVND (reference sequence). V lost 4 bases and J lost 0, with 12 bases in between. This CDR3 has 16 amino acids. In DNA, the CDR3 is TGTGCCAGTAGTAACCCCCACAGGGCGAACACCGGGGAGCTGTTTTTT. Encoded protein: CASSNPHRANTGELFF.

As for this clone: A much more abundant neighbour one base away suggests this may be a read error. This chain joins TRBV25-1 and TRBJ2-5; D not resolved. Gene TRBJ2-7 matches the end of the DNA better, so the J call may be wrong. Per germline, CDR1 MGHDK and CDR2 SYGVNS. This CDR3 comprises 11 residues. DNA for the CDR3: TGTGCCAGCAGTGACTCCTACGAGCAGTACTTC. Residues: CASSDSYEQYF.

The V and J genes are TRBV9 and TRBJ1-3, with D possibly being TRBD1 (5 bases). This CDR3 is 14 amino acids long. Germline CDR1 SGDLS, CDR2 YYNGEE. V shed 3 bases and J shed 6 bases, with 13 bases lying between them. CDR3 loop: CASSDQAGTNTIYF. CDR3 in DNA: TGTGCCAGCAGCGATCAGGCAGGGACAAACACCATATATTTT.

V gene TRBV7-2 combines with J gene TRBJ2-7, with TRBD2 as a possible D gene (6 bases). Trimming shortened V by 5 bases and J by 2 bases, and 16 bases separated the two germline ends. There are 15 residues in the CDR3. Germline V gene sequence: CDR1 SGHTA, CDR2 FQGNSA. The CDR3 loop is CASSPWAGTAYEQYF. CDR3 DNA: TGTGCCAGCAGCCCCTGGGCGGGAACGGCCTACGAGCAGTACTTC.

The CDR3 loop is CASSQEASGSDNEQFF. The DNA for the CDR3 is TGCGCCAGCAGCCAAGAGGCCAGCGGGAGTGACAATGAGCAGTTCTTC. This rearrangement joins TRBV4-1 to TRBJ2-1; the match to TRBD2 covers 8 bases. The V gene end was trimmed by 0 bases and the J gene end by 5 bases; junction bases not matched to a gene: 6. Germline-derived CDR1 and CDR2 are MGHRA and YSYEKL. The CDR3 is made up of 16 amino acids.

The chain's CDR3 is CASSVGGIPQRDTIYF. CDR3 nucleotides: TGTGCCAGCAGCGTAGGCGGGATCCCCCAGAGGGACACCATATATTTT. This rearrangement joins TRBV9 to TRBJ1-3; D is ambiguous. The V end was cut by 0 bases, the J end by 8 bases, with 18 bases between. From germline, CDR1 is SGDLS and CDR2 YYNGEE. The CDR3 covers 16 residues.

V is TRBV29-1 and J is TRBJ2-1; D tentatively fits TRBD1 or TRBD2 (5 bases each). The CDR3 length is 15 residues. The germline V gene has CDR1 SQVTM and CDR2 ANQGSEA. Trimming shortened V by 0 bases and J by 7 bases, and 16 bases separated the two germline ends. CDR3 DNA sequence: TGCAGCGTTGAAGATGAGGGGCTTCCGGGTAATGAGCAGTTCTTC. Its translation is CSVEDEGLPGNEQFF.

The CDR3, as DNA: TGTGCCAGCTGGGGGGGCAGGGAGAATCAGCCCCAGCATTTT. Translating it yields CASWGGRENQPQHF. This chain links TRBV6-6 with TRBJ1-5, with D possibly matching TRBD1 (6 bases). Looked up from germline, CDR1 is MNHNY and CDR2 is SVGAGI (reference sequence). The CDR3 loop spans 14 amino acids. V dropped 8 bases and J dropped 4 bases, with 15 bases sitting between them.